This T cell receptor beta chain is from a study of blood T cell repertoires in COVID-19. Study overall: Some COVID-19 samples were acute and others convalescent; all came from the United States, Italy and Spain. From T cells, B-cell-depleted T cells, or PBMCs came the material, which was cDNA or gDNA.

How the authors handled the data: Counts of nucleated cells, estimated from reference gene primer amplification, were obtained. TCRdb's copy holds only in-frame clones and misses some; the assay was immunoSEQ multiplex PCR. V, J and clone size are taken as reported in that table, and D and trimming were inferred from the DNA itself. The table shows some 68,000 clones, with roughly 87% occurring only once. Patients at the Seattle site were enrolled during active infection and followed longitudinally. Material for sequencing was peripheral blood. The receptor's source is a man between 50 and 59 years old with COVID-19, enrolled during active disease.

This chain's CDR3 is CASMRQGAGEQYF. As DNA, the CDR3 is TGTGCCAGCATGAGACAGGGGGCTGGAGAGCAGTACTTC. The gene calls are TRBV6-5 and TRBJ2-7; the match to TRBD1 covers 10 bases. V was clipped by 7 bases and J by 7 bases; unmatched bases: 7. Per the germline V gene, CDR1 is MNHEY and CDR2 is SVGAGI. This CDR3 contains 13 residues.